A single sample gave rise to the 2 T cell receptor beta chains below, sequenced in a study of early T cells in non-severe SARS-CoV-2 infection. TCRdb called the 5' RACE reads again in MiXCR, with one record for every CDR3 protein. The table lists tens of thousands of distinct CDR3 sequences, nearly 10% of them singletons. Sequences were obtained from whole blood. These receptors were collected from an adult who was a healthcare worker with PCR-confirmed SARS-CoV-2 infection or an uninfected control (not recorded which).

In its sample, this clonotype was seen a few times. J is TRBJ1-1 and V is TRBV10-3; D is unclear. Trimming took off 10 bases at V and 1 base at J, with 7 bases between the two ends. This CDR3 region has 11 residues. The germline V gene encodes CDR1 ENHRY and CDR2 SYGVKD. The CDR3 here is CASRANTEAFF. CDR3 in DNA: TGTGCCAGTCGGGCGAACACTGAAGCTTTCTTT.

The chain couples TRBV12-3 or TRBV12-4 to TRBJ2-4; 7 positions agree with TRBD2. The CDR3 loop spans 14 amino acids. With V trimmed by 6 bases and J by 6 bases, 8 bases remained unmatched. This CDR3 is CASSPGRGGNIQYF. The CDR3 DNA is TGTGCCAGCAGCCCTGGCCGCGGGGGAAACATTCAGTACTTC.